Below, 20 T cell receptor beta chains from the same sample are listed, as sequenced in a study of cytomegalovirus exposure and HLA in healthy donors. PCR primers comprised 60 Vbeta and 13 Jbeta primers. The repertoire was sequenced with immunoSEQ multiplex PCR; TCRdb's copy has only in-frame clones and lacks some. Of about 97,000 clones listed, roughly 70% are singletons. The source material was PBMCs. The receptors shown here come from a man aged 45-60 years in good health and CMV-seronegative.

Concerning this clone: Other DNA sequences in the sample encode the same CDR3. CDR3: CASSALQGVLTTEAFF. The CDR3 bases are TGTGCCAGTAGCGCCTTACAGGGGGTTCTGACCACTGAAGCTTTCTTT. The rearrangement links TRBV5-6 to TRBJ1-1; 8 bases match TRBD1. V shed 8 bases, J shed 4 bases, and the junction held 16 bases outside the gene matches. The CDR3 sequence is 16 residues long. The germline V gene encodes CDR1 SGHDT and CDR2 YYEEEE.

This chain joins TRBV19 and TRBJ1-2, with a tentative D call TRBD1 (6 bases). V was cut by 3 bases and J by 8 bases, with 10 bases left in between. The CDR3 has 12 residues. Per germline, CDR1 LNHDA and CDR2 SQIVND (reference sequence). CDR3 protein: CASSMGTLGYTF. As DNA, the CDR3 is TGTGCCAGTAGTATGGGGACATTGGGCTACACCTTC. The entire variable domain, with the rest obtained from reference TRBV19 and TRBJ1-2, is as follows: DGGITQSPKYLFRKEGQNVTLSCEQNLNHDAMYWYRQDPGQGLRLIYYSQIVNDFQKGDIAEGYSVSREKKESFPLTVTSAQKNPTAFYLCASSMGTLGYTFGSGTRLTVV.

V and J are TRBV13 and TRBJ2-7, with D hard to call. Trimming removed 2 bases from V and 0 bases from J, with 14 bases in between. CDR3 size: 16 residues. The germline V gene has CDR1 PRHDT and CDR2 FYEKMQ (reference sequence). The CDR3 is CASSLRTAPSSYEQYF. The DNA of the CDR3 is TGTGCCAGCAGCTTACGTACAGCCCCGAGCTCCTACGAGCAGTACTTC.

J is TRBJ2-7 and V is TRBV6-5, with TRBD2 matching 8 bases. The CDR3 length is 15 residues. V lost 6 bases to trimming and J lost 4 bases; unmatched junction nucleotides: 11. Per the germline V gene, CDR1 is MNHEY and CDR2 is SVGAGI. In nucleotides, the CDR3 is TGTGCCAGCAGCCTCTACAGCGGGAGCAGTTACGAGCAGTACTTC. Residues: CASSLYSGSSYEQYF.

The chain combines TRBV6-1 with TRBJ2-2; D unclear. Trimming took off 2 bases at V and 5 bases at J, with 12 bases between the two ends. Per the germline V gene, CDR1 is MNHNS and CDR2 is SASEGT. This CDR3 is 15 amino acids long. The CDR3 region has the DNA TGTGCCAGCAGTGAACGCTGGGTCGGGACCGGGGAGCTGTTTTTT. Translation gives CASSERWVGTGELFF.

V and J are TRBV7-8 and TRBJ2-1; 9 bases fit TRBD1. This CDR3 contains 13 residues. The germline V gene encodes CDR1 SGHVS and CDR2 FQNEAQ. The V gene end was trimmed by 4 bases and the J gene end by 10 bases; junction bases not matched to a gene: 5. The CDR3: CASSSTGGEEQFF. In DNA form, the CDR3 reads TGTGCCAGCAGCTCAACAGGGGGCGAGGAGCAGTTCTTC.

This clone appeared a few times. CDR3 amino acids: CASSLGLAGGIYEQYF. CDR3 nucleotide sequence: TGTGCCAGCAGCTTAGGACTAGCGGGGGGAATCTACGAGCAGTACTTC. This chain joins TRBV7-2 and TRBJ2-7, with TRBD2 matching 13 bases. With V trimmed by 1 base and J by 3 bases, 3 bases remained unmatched. Germline CDR1 and CDR2: SGHTA and FQGNSA. The CDR3 has 16 amino acids.

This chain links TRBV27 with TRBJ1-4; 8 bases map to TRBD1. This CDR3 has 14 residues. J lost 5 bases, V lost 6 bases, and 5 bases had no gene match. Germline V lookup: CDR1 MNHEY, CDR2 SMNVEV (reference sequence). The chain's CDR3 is CASRPRTGNEKLFF. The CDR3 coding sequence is TGTGCCAGCAGACCTCGGACAGGGAATGAAAAACTGTTTTTT.

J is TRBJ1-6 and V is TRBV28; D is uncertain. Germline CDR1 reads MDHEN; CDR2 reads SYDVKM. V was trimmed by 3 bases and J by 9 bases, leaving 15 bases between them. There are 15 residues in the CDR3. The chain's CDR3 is CASSLNLRVSSPLHF. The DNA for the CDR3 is TGTGCCAGCAGTTTGAACCTCCGCGTCTCTTCACCCCTCCACTTT.

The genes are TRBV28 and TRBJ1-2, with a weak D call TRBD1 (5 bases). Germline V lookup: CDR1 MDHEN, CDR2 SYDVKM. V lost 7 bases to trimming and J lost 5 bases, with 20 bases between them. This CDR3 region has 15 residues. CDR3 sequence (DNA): TGTGCCAGCACCCTTTTACCCCAGGGTGGGTATGGCTACACCTTC. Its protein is CASTLLPQGGYGYTF.

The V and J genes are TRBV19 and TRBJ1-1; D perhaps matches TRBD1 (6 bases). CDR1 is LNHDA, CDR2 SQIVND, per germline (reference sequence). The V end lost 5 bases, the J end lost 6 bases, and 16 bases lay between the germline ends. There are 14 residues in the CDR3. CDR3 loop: CASSEQGSVAEAFF. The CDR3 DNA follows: TGTGCCAGTAGTGAACAGGGAAGTGTAGCTGAAGCTTTCTTT.

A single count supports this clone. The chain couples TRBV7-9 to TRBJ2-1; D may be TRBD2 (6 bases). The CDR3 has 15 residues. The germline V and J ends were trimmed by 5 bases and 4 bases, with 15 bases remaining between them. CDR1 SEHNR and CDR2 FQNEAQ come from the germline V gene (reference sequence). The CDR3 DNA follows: TGTGCCAGCAGCCAAGATAGCGGAACTTACAATGAGCAGTTCTTC. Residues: CASSQDSGTYNEQFF.

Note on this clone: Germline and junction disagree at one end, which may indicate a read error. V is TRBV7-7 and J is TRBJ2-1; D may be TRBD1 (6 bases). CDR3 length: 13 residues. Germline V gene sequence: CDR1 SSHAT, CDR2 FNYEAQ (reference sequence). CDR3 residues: CASSSDSYNEQFF. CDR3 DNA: TGTGCTAGCAGCTCGGACAGCTACAATGAGCAGTTCTTC. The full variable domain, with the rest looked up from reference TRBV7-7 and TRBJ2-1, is GAGVSQSPRYKVTKRGQDVTLRCDPISSHATLYWYQQALGQGPEFLTYFNYEAQPDKSGLPSDRFSAERPEGSISTLTIQRTEQRDSAMYRCASSSDSYNEQFFGPGTRLTVL.

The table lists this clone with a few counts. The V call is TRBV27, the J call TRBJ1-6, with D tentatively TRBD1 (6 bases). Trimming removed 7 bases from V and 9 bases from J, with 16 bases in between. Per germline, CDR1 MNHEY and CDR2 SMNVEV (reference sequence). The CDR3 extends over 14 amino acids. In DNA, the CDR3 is TGTGCCAGCACCGGACAGCCGGGATTTTCACCCCTCCACTTT. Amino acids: CASTGQPGFSPLHF.

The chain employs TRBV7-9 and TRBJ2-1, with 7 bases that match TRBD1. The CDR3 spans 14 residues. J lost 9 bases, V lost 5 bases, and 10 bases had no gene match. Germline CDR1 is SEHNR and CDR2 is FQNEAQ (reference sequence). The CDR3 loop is CASSILSDRVEQFF. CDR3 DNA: TGTGCCAGCAGCATCCTCTCAGACAGGGTTGAGCAGTTCTTC.

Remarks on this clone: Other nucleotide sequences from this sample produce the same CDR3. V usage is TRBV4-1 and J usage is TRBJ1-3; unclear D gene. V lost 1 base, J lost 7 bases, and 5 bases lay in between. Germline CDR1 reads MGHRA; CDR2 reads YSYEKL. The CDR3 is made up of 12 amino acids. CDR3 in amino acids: CASSQAGNTIYF. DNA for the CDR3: TGCGCCAGCAGCCAAGCGGGGAACACCATATATTTT.

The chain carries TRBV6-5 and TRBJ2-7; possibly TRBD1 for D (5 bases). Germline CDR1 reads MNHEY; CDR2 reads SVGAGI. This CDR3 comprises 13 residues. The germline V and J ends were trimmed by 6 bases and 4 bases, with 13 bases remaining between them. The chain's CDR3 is CASSFRDSYEQYF. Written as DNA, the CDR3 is TGTGCCAGCAGCTTCCGAGACAGTTACGAGCAGTACTTC.

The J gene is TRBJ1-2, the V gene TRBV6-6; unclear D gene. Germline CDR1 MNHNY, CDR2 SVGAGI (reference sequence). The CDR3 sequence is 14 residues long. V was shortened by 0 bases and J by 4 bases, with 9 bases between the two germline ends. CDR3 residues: CASSYSSGFYGYTF. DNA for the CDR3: TGTGCCAGCAGTTACTCGAGCGGCTTCTATGGCTACACCTTC.

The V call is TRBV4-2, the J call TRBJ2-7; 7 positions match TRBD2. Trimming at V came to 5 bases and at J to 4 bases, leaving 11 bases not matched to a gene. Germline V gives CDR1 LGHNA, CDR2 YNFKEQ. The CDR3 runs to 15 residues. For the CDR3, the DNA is TGTGCCAGCAGCTCAACGGGGGGAGGGAAGTACGAGCAGTACTTC. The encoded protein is CASSSTGGGKYEQYF.

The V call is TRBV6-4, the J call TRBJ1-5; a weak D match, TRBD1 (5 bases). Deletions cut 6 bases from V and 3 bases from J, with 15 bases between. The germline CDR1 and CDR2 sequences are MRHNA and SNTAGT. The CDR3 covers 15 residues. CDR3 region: CASRAGTPANQPQHF. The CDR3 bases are TGTGCCAGCAGAGCAGGGACTCCCGCCAATCAGCCCCAGCATTTT.